This T cell receptor beta chain was sequenced in a study of blood T cell repertoires in COVID-19. At the level of the study: Samples representing acute and convalescent COVID-19 were sourced from the United States, Italy and Spain. PBMCs, B-cell-depleted T cells, or T cells were the source of the cDNA or gDNA that made up the material.

Original processing methods: Quantification of nucleated cells was approximated via reference gene primer amplification. TCRdb's table, derived via immunoSEQ multiplex PCR, lists solely in-frame clones and lacks some. V, J and clone size are taken as reported in that table, and D and trimming were inferred from the DNA itself. The table shows 63,000 or so clones, with around four fifths occurring only once. V trimming: 9 bases; J trimming: 1 base; junction bases outside the gene matches: 4. The CDR3 extends over 13 amino acids. Germline V gene lookup returns CDR1 SGHRS and CDR2 YFSETQ. This chain uses TRBV5-1 with TRBJ1-1, with 9 bases identical to TRBD1. The receptor was isolated from a human donor in a cohort sampled during active COVID-19. The sequenced sample consisted of peripheral blood. Here the CDR3 DNA reads TGCGCCACCCGACAGGGGGGGAACACTGAAGCTTTCTTT. It translates to CATRQGGNTEAFF. Full variable domain (missing parts from reference TRBV5-1 and TRBJ1-1): KAGVTQTPRYLIKTRGQQVTLSCSPISGHRSVSWYQQTPGQGLQFLFEYFSETQRNKGNFPGRFSGRQFSNSRSEMNVSTLELGDSALYLCATRQGGNTEAFFGQGTRLTVV.